Included here is one TCR beta chain sequence, with context. This entry is derived from a study of cytomegalovirus exposure and HLA in healthy donors. Primers included in the PCR were 60 Vbeta and 13 Jbeta primers. Libraries were prepared by immunoSEQ multiplex PCR; TCRdb keeps only in-frame clonotypes and omits some of them. The sample lists more than 100,000 clones; roughly 80% were seen once. V dropped 4 bases and J dropped 5 bases, with 6 bases sitting between them. Germline-derived CDR1 and CDR2 are ENHRY and SYGVKD. This CDR3 has 12 residues. Material: PBMCs. This receptor was obtained from a woman aged 55-69 years in good health and CMV-seronegative. The chain has TRBV10-3 and TRBJ2-1; D remains ambiguous. The CDR3 is CAISAVDNEQFF. The CDR3 DNA reads as TGTGCCATCAGTGCCGTTGACAATGAGCAGTTCTTC.